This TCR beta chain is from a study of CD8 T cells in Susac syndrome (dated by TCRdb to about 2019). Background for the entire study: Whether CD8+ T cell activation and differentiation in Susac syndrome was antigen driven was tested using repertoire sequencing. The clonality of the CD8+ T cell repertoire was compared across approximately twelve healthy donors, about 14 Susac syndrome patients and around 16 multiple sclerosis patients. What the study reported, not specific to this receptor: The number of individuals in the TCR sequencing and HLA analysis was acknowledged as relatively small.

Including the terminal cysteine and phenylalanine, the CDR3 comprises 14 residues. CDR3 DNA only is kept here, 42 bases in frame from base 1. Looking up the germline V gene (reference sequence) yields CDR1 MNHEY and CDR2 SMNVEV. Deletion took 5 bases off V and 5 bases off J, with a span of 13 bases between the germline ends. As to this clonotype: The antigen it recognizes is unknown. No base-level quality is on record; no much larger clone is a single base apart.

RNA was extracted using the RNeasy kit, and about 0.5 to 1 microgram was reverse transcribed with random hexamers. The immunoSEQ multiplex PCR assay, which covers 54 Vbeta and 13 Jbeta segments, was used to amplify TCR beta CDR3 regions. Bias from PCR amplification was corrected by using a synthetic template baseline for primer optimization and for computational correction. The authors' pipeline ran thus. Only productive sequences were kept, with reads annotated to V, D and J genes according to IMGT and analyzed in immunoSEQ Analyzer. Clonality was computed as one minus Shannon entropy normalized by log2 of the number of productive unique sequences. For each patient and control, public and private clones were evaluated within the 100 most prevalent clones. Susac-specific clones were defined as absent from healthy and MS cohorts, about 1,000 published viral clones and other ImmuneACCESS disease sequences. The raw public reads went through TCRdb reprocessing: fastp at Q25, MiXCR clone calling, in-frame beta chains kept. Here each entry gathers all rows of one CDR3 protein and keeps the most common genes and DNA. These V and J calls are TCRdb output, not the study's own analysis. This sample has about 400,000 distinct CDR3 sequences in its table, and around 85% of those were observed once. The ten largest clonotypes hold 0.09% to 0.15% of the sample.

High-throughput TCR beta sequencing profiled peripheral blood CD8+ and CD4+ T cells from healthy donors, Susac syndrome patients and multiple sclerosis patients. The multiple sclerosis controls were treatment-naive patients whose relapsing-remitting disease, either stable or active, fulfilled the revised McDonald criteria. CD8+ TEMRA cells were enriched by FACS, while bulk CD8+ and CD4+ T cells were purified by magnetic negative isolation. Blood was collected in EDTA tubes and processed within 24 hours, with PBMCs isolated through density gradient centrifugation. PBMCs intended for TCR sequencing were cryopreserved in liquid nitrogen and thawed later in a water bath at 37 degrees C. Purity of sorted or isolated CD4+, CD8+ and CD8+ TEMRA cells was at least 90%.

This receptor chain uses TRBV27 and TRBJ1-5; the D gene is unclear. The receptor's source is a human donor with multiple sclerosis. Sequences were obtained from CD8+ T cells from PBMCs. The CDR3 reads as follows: CASSATFSDQPQHF. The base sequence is TGTGCCAGCAGTGCGACATTCTCAGATCAGCCCCAGCATTTT.